This T cell receptor (beta chain) was sequenced during a study of radiation and T cells in renal cell carcinoma. CDR1 and CDR2 from the germline V gene are SGHRS and YFSETQ. The CDR3 is 15 amino acids. The V gene end was trimmed by 7 bases and the J gene end by 2 bases; junction bases not matched to a gene: 3. Concerning this clone: Its specificity is not known.

Time point in this sample: baseline pretreatment blood. Regarding treatment: 15 Gy SBRT to primary tumor, nephrectomy 4 weeks later. This renal cell carcinoma was of the clear cell type. General observations from the study: Baseline intratumoral clonotype presence is unknown without pretreatment biopsies. Top tumor clonotypes rose in blood 2 weeks post-radiation, then contracted.

The repertoire was sequenced with immunoSEQ multiplex PCR; TCRdb's copy has only in-frame clones and lacks some. The sample carries about 95,000 clones, about 88% recorded once. The receptor comes from a man aged 45-65 years with renal cell carcinoma. Sequencing was performed on blood, taken from a patient whose treatment included radiotherapy and nephrectomy. This chain connects TRBV5-1 to TRBJ2-3; the match to TRBD2 covers 14 bases. The CDR3 coding sequence is TGCGCCAGCGGGGGACTAGCGGGGGTCACAGATACGCAGTATTTT. Its translation is CASGGLAGVTDTQYF.